Shown below are 2 T cell receptor beta chains from a single sample sequenced in a study of Ad26.COV2.S vaccination and SARS-CoV-2 variants. The protocol was immunoSEQ multiplex PCR, while the TCRdb copy is restricted to in-frame clones and leaves out a portion. Of 350,000 to 450,000 clones in the sample, around 89% are singletons; the top ten hold 1.9%. Treatment meaning: about 20 received Ad26.COV2.S at low or high dose, single or two shots; 5 received placebo; per-sample allocation not given. Each sample was drawn 63 days after the first injection (of vaccine or placebo). The starting material was peripheral blood, obtained in a trial of Ad26.COV2.S vaccine versus placebo. Receptors originate from a person aged 18-65 years who received the Ad26.COV2.S COVID-19 vaccine or a placebo.

CDR3 region: CSVGSGPPYEQYF. CDR3 coding DNA: TGCAGCGTGGGTAGCGGGCCCCCCTACGAGCAGTACTTC. The chain couples TRBV29-1 to TRBJ2-7; 7 bases are a match to TRBD2. Trimming cost V 6 bases and J 2 bases; bases outside gene matches: 7. This CDR3 spans 13 amino acids. Germline V CDR1 and CDR2: SQVTM, ANQGSEA.

This clone was counted a single time. The V call is TRBV7-2, the J call TRBJ2-7, with D unresolved. Germline CDR1 SGHTA, CDR2 FQGNSA. The CDR3 loop spans 13 amino acids. Trimming cost V 2 bases and J 4 bases, with 9 bases left between them. This CDR3 reads CASSLRGDYEQYF. DNA for the CDR3: TGTGCCAGCAGCTTACGTGGAGATTACGAGCAGTACTTC.